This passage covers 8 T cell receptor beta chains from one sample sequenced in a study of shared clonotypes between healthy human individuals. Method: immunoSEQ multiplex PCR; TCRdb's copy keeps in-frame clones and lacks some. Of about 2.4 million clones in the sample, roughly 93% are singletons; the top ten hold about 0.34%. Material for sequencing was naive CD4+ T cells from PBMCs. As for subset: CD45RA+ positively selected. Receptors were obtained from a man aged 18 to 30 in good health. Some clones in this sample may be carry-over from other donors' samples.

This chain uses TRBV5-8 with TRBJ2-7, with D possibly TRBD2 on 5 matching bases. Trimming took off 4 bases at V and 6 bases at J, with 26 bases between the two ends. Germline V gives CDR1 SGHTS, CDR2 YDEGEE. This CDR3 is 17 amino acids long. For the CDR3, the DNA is TGTGCCAGCAGCCAACCAACCGGCGGGCCTCGGGCGAGCGAGCAGTACTTC. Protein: CASSQPTGGPRASEQYF.

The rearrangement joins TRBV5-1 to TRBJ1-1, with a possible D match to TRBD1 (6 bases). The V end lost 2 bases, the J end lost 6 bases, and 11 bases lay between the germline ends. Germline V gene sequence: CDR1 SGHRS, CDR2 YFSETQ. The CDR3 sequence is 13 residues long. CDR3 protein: CASSFGGVAEAFF. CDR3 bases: TGCGCCAGCAGCTTTGGGGGCGTCGCTGAAGCTTTCTTT. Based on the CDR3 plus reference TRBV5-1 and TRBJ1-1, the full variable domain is KAGVTQTPRYLIKTRGQQVTLSCSPISGHRSVSWYQQTPGQGLQFLFEYFSETQRNKGNFPGRFSGRQFSNSRSEMNVSTLELGDSALYLCASSFGGVAEAFFGQGTRLTVV.

The CDR3: CASSLPRGEQYF. The CDR3 region has the DNA TGTGCCAGCAGCCTCCCACGCGGGGAGCAGTACTTC. This chain links TRBV5-6 with TRBJ2-7; D possibly corresponds to TRBD2 (5 bases). Looked up from germline, CDR1 is SGHDT and CDR2 is YYEEEE. The CDR3 covers 12 residues. The ends were cut back, 4 bases at V and 7 bases at J, with 12 bases in the middle. Looking up the rest from reference TRBV5-6 and TRBJ2-7 gives the full variable domain: DAGVTQSPTHLIKTRGQQVTLRCSPKSGHDTVSWYQQALGQGPQFIFQYYEEEERQRGNFPDRFSGHQFPNYSSELNVNALLLGDSALYLCASSLPRGEQYFGPGTRLTVT.

The DNA of the CDR3 is TGTGCCAGCAGCTCCCACGGGAGGGGACCGAACACCGGGGAGCTGTTTTTT. Its translation is CASSSHGRGPNTGELFF. This sequence joins TRBV7-3 and TRBJ2-2, with 8 positions matching TRBD2. This CDR3 is built from 17 residues. The germline CDR1 and CDR2 sequences are SGHTA and FQGTGA. With 4 bases clipped from V and 0 bases from J, the junction kept 7 bases outside the gene matches.

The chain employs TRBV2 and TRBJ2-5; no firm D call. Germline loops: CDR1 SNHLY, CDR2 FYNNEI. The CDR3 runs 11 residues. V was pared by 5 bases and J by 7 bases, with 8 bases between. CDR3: CASSTLGTQYF. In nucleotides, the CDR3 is TGTGCCAGCAGTACCTTAGGGACCCAGTACTTC.

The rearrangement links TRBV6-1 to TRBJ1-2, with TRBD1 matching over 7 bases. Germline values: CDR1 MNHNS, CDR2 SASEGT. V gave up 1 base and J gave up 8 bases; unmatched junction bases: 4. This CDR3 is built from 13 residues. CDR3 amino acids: CASSEGQGEGYTF. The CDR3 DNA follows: TGTGCCAGCAGTGAAGGCCAGGGGGAGGGCTACACCTTC.

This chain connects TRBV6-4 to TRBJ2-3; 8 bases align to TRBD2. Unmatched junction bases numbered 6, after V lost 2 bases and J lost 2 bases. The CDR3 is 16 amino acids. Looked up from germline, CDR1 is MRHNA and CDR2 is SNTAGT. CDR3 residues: CASSDKTGGPTDTQYF. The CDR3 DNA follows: TGTGCCAGCAGTGACAAAACGGGAGGGCCCACAGATACGCAGTATTTT.

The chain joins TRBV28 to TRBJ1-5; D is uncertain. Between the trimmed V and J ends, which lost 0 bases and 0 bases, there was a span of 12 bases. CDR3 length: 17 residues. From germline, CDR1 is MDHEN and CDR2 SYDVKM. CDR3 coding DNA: TGTGCCAGCAGTTTATGGCCGGGAGATTATAGCAATCAGCCCCAGCATTTT. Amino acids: CASSLWPGDYSNQPQHF.